Below are 8 T cell receptor beta chains sequenced from a single sample in a study of blood T cell repertoires in COVID-19. The method was immunoSEQ multiplex PCR; TCRdb's version includes in-frame clones alone and lacks a portion of them. The sample carries about 410,000 clones, 89% recorded once. The sequencing sample was made of peripheral blood. These receptors were obtained from a woman aged 40 to 50 with COVID-19, enrolled during active disease.

The rearrangement links TRBV7-2 to TRBJ2-7; maybe TRBD2 (6 bases). The V and J ends lost 3 bases and 3 bases respectively, with 15 bases between them. Germline CDR1 SGHTA, CDR2 FQGNSA. The length of the CDR3 is 15 residues. This chain's CDR3 is CASSLKPGGSYEQYF. In nucleotides, the CDR3 is TGTGCCAGCAGCTTGAAGCCCGGGGGAAGCTACGAGCAGTACTTC.

The chain employs TRBV11-1 and TRBJ1-2; 8 bases map to TRBD1. The germline V gene encodes CDR1 SGHAT and CDR2 FQDESV (reference sequence). V dropped 3 bases and J dropped 3; count of bases not matched to a gene: 6. The CDR3 is made up of 15 amino acids. The CDR3 sequence is CASSFDTGGDYGYTF. The CDR3 DNA follows: TGTGCCAGCAGCTTTGATACAGGGGGTGACTATGGCTACACCTTC.

The chain employs TRBV30 and TRBJ1-3; tentatively, D is TRBD1 (5 bases). V lost 1 base, J lost 2 bases, and 12 bases lay in between. CDR1 and CDR2 from the germline V gene are GTSNPN and SVGIG (reference sequence). This CDR3 is built from 15 residues. The CDR3 nucleotides are TGTGCCTGGAGTGCCCGAGTAGGGGCTGGAAACACCATATATTTT. As protein: CAWSARVGAGNTIYF.

The CDR3 DNA follows: TGTGCCAGCTCACGAGAGACAGGGCAAGAGACCCAGTACTTC. This encodes CASSRETGQETQYF. J is TRBJ2-5 and V is TRBV18; 7 bases are a match to TRBD1. There are 14 residues in the CDR3. V lost 4 bases to trimming and J lost 2 bases; unmatched junction nucleotides: 4. Germline CDR1 KGHSH, CDR2 LQKENI.

The sample holds one count of this clone. V gene TRBV28 combines with J gene TRBJ1-2, with 7 positions matching TRBD1. J was trimmed by 3 bases and V by 4 bases; bases with no gene match: 11. Per germline, CDR1 MDHEN and CDR2 SYDVKM. CDR3 length equals 16 residues. The CDR3 reads CASSSRGARGDYGYTF. The CDR3 region has the DNA TGTGCCAGCAGTTCCCGTGGGGCCAGGGGGGACTATGGCTACACCTTC.

The genes are TRBV3-1 (or the pseudogene TRBV3-2) and TRBJ2-1; 10 positions match TRBD2. Germline CDR1 and CDR2: LGHDT and YNNKEL (reference sequence). This CDR3 is built from 16 residues. V dropped 5 bases and J dropped 7; count of bases not matched to a gene: 11. Here the CDR3 reads CASSLRVASGGNEQFF. The CDR3 DNA sequence: TGTGCCAGCAGCTTAAGAGTGGCTAGCGGGGGAAATGAGCAGTTCTTC.

This clone came up a few times. V usage is TRBV14 and J usage is TRBJ1-3; the D is unclear. The CDR3 is 16 residues long. Looked up from germline, CDR1 is SGHDN and CDR2 is FVKESK. The V and J ends lost 0 bases and 2 bases respectively, with 11 bases between them. CDR3 in amino acids: CASSQDLATTGNTIYF. The CDR3 DNA reads TGTGCCAGCAGCCAAGATTTGGCGACAACTGGAAACACCATATATTTT.

The CDR3, as DNA: TGTGCCAGCACCACCCAAGCGGGAGGGCCGACTGATGAGCAGTTCTTC. Translating it yields CASTTQAGGPTDEQFF. This sequence joins TRBV9 and TRBJ2-1; 10 bases are shared with TRBD2. The germline CDR1 and CDR2 sequences are SGDLS and YYNGEE. V shed 6 bases and J 8 bases; nucleotides not matched to a gene: 14. The CDR3 runs to 16 residues. The full variable domain, its missing parts supplied by reference TRBV9 and TRBJ2-1, is DSGVTQTPKHLITATGQRVTLRCSPRSGDLSVYWYQQSLDQGLQFLIQYYNGEERAKGNILERFSAQQFPDLHSELNLSSLELGDSALYFCASTTQAGGPTDEQFFGPGTRLTVL.